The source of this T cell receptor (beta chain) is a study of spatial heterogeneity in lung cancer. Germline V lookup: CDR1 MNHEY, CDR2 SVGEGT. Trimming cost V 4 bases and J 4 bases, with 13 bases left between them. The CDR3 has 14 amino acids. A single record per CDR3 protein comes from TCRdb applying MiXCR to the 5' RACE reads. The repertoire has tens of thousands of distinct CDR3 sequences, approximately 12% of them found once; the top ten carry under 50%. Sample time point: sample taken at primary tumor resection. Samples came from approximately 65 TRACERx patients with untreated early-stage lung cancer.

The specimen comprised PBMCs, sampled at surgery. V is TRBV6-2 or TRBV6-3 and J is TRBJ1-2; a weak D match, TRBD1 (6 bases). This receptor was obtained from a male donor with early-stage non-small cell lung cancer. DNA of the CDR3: TGTGCCAGCAGTTTAAACAGGGCGGTCTATGGCTACACCTTC. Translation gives CASSLNRAVYGYTF.